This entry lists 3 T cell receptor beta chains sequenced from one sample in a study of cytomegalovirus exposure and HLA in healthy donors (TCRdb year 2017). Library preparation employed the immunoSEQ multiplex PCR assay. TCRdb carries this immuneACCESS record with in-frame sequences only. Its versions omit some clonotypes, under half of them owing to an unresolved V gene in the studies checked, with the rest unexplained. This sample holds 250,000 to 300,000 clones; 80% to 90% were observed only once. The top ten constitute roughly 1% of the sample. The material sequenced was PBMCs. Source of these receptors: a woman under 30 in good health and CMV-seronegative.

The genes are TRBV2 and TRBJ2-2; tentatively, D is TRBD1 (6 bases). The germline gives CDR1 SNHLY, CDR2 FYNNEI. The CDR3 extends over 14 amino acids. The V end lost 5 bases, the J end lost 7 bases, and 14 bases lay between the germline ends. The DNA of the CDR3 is TGTGCCAGCAGTTTTGGGACACTGGTCGGGGAGCTGTTTTTT. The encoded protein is CASSFGTLVGELFF. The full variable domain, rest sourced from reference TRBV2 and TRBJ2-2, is EPEVTQTPSHQVTQMGQEVILRCVPISNHLYFYWYRQILGQKVEFLVSFYNNEISEKSEIFDDQFSVERPDGSNFTLKIRSTKLEDSAMYFCASSFGTLVGELFFGEGSRLTVL.

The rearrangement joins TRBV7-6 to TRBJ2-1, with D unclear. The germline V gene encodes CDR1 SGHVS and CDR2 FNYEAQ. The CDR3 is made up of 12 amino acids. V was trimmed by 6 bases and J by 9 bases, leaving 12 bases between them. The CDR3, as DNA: TGTGCCAGCAGTACTTACGAGGCTGAGCAGTTCTTC. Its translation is CASSTYEAEQFF.

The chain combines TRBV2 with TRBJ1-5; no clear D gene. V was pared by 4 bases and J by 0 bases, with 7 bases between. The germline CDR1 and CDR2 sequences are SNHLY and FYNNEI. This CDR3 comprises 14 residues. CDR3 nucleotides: TGTGCCAGCAGTGTTAGTTTTAGCAATCAGCCCCAGCATTTT. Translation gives CASSVSFSNQPQHF.